This TCR beta chain originates from a study of neurological immune-mediated disorders. This clonotype was recorded many times. The target antigen is unknown. Findings of the study overall: The expanded clones of different subjects shared no CDR3 amino acid sequences (suggesting private repertoires in all groups).

As for the cDNA, it was generated by 5'RACE with 10-nucleotide random UMIs. Over 200 million TCR-beta sequences (from 15-18 subjects) were yielded by each sequencing run. TCRdb used MiXCR to reprocess the 5' RACE reads, holding one entry per CDR3 protein. The table shows 35,000 to 40,000 distinct CDR3 sequences, with around 10% occurring only once. The germline V gene encodes CDR1 SGHAT and CDR2 FQNNGV. Trimming shortened V by 1 base and J by 7 bases, and 11 bases separated the two germline ends. This CDR3 contains 14 residues. The cell input for sorted libraries was some 990,000, and those cells were CD4+ or CD8+ T cells.

The source material was CD4+ T cells from blood. The TCR comes from a woman in her 30s with HTLV-1-associated myelopathy (HAM/TSP). The chain joins TRBV11-2 to TRBJ2-4; D may be TRBD1 (5 bases). DNA of the CDR3: TGTGCCAGCAGCTTAGGGTGGGGCAGGAACATTCAGTACTTC. Protein product: CASSLGWGRNIQYF.